This TCR beta chain was found in a study of blood T cell repertoires in COVID-19. Study information: T cells, B-cell-depleted T cells, or PBMCs supplied cDNA or gDNA.

The data were produced by immunoSEQ multiplex PCR, yet TCRdb's version contains in-frame clones alone and is incomplete. Of fewer than 350,000 clones listed, about 89% are singletons. CDR1 MNHEY and CDR2 SVGAGI come from the germline V gene. Deletions cut 6 bases from V and 4 bases from J, with 13 bases between. The CDR3 contains 13 residues. Source material: peripheral blood. The rearrangement joins TRBV6-5 to TRBJ2-7, with D tentatively TRBD1 (5 bases). This receptor was taken from a man in his forties with active or convalescent COVID-19. In DNA form, the CDR3 reads TGTGCCAGCAGCGTAACTAACAGGTACGAGCAGTACTTC. Translation gives CASSVTNRYEQYF.